A single sample gave rise to the 3 T cell receptor beta chains below, sequenced in a study of T cells in Graves' hyperthyroidism and ophthalmopathy. Authors of the study amplified TCR beta CDR3 regions from RNA transcripts. The primer set for the first-round RT-PCR of the TCR CDR3 was HTBI. TCRdb used MiXCR to reprocess the multiplex PCR reads, holding one entry per CDR3 protein. The table shows hundreds of thousands of distinct CDR3 sequences, with approximately 15% occurring only once. The sample consisted of blood. These receptors were taken from a woman between 18 and 29 years old with Graves' hyperthyroidism.

There are many counts of this clonotype. The gene calls are TRBV2 and TRBJ1-1, with 9 bases aligning to TRBD1. V shed 5 bases, J shed 5 bases, and the junction held 6 bases outside the gene matches. There are 14 residues in the CDR3. Germline V gene data show CDR1 as SNHLY and CDR2 as FYNNEI. CDR3 region: CASSQTGGMTEAFF. CDR3 sequence (DNA): TGTGCCAGCAGTCAGACAGGGGGAATGACTGAAGCTTTCTTT.

This clonotype came up many times. The chain employs TRBV28 and TRBJ2-7; possibly TRBD1 or TRBD2 for D (6 bases each). CDR3 length equals 14 residues. V lost 10 bases to trimming and J lost 2 bases, with 18 bases between them. CDR1 is MDHEN, CDR2 SYDVKM, per germline. The CDR3 DNA follows: TGTGCCACCTCTACCTGGGGGGCCACCTACGAGCAGTACTTC. Its translation: CATSTWGATYEQYF.

This clonotype was seen at least ten times. The gene calls are TRBV11-2 and TRBJ2-1; D remains ambiguous. CDR1 is SGHAT, CDR2 FQNNGV, per germline. With 3 bases removed from V and 0 bases from J, the gap between germline ends came to 3 bases. This CDR3 region has 13 residues. The CDR3 loop reads CASSFHSYNEQFF. The CDR3 coding sequence is TGTGCCAGCAGCTTTCACTCCTACAATGAGCAGTTCTTC.